This T cell receptor (beta chain) was recovered during a study of beta chain features in type 1 diabetes. General study results and limits: TCRB CDR3s from Type 1 diabetes patients were moderately but significantly shorter in all four CD4+ subsets. Because the template was cDNA, high-expressing cells might be over-represented.

V was pared by 2 bases and J by 2 bases, with 1 base between. CDR3 length: 11 residues. Germline V lookup: CDR1 SGHDT, CDR2 YYEEEE. A remark on this clone: Antigen: not known. Other DNA sequences in the same sample also yield this CDR3.

cDNA synthesis used the whole RNA isolate, giving expressed TCRB sequences. Some clones are missing from TCRdb's copy, which holds only in-frame ones; the method was immunoSEQ multiplex PCR. The sample lists hundreds of thousands of clones; around 8.5% were seen once. Sequencing was done on a sample of central memory CD4+ T cells from blood. This sequence originates from a young man with type 1 diabetes. This chain uses TRBV5-6 with TRBJ1-1; D is undetermined. The CDR3 region has the DNA TGTGCCAGCAGCTTAAACACTGAAGCTTTCTTT. Translating it yields CASSLNTEAFF.